This TCR beta chain is drawn from a study of cytomegalovirus exposure and HLA in healthy donors. V was cut by 0 bases and J by 3 bases, with 10 bases left in between. Germline-derived CDR1 and CDR2 are SGHNT and YYREEE (reference sequence). This CDR3 is 14 amino acids long. 60 Vbeta and 13 Jbeta primers were used in PCR. TCRdb's table, derived via immunoSEQ multiplex PCR, lists solely in-frame clones and lacks some. The sample includes some 130,000 clones, around 63% seen only once; the top ten take 1.6%. This sequence was found in a human donor in good health. Specimen: PBMCs. The chain couples TRBV5-4 to TRBJ2-7, with D possibly matching TRBD1 (5 bases). This chain's CDR3 is CASSLETVGYEQYF. For the CDR3, the DNA is TGTGCCAGCAGCTTGGAGACAGTCGGCTACGAGCAGTACTTC.